This TCR beta chain was retrieved from a study of blood T cell repertoires in COVID-19. Germline CDR1 reads SGHRS; CDR2 reads YFSETQ. V lost 7 bases, J lost 6 bases, and 11 bases lay in between. The CDR3 is 12 amino acids. The table came from immunoSEQ multiplex PCR; TCRdb's copy has only in-frame clones and leaves some out. The data contain under 30,000 clones, 94% of them singletons. J is TRBJ2-1 and V is TRBV5-1; TRBD2 might be the D (6 bases). The source material was peripheral blood. The source is a woman between 50 and 59 years old with active COVID-19. CDR3 amino acids: CASWDSLNEQFF. CDR3 nucleotides: TGCGCCAGCTGGGACTCACTCAATGAGCAGTTCTTC.